This entry features one T cell receptor (beta chain) sequence. Its specificity is not known. The sample originates from a study of CXCR3-negative and CXCR3-positive naive CD8 T cells. Background on the study: Sequencing yielded some 150 million TRB reads, roughly 1.5 +/- 0.3 million per library. Notes on the study in general: Naive CXCR3-positive cells had TRB CDR3s more hydrophobic than those of CXCR3-negative naive cells.

This CDR3 region has 12 residues. Germline V gives CDR1 MDHEN, CDR2 SYDVKM. Each TRB cDNA library was prepared by 5' RACE (with UMI labels). TCRdb derives one entry per CDR3 protein from the 5' RACE reads, leaving out DNA. Here the sample table reports some 53,000 distinct CDR3 sequences. This sequence joins TRBV28 and TRBJ1-2. This TCR came from a human donor in good health. Some clones in this sample may be carry-over from other donors' samples. Sequenced material: naive CXCR3+ CD8+ T cells from blood. Subset here: CD45RO-CCR7+CD27+CD95- naive CD8+ T cells expressing CXCR3 (TNR3+). The CDR3 is CASSSGSYGYTF.